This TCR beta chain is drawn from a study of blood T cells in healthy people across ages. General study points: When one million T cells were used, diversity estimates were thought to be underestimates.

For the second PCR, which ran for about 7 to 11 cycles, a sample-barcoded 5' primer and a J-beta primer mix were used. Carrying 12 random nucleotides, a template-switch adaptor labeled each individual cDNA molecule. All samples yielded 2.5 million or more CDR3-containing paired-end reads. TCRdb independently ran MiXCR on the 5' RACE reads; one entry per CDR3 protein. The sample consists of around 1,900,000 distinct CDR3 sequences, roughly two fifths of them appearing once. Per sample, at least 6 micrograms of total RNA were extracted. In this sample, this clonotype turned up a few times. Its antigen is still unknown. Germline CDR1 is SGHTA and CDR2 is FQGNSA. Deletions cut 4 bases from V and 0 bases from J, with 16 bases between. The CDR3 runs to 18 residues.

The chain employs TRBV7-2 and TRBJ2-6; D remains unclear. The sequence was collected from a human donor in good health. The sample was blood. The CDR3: CASSYERPTFSGANVLTF. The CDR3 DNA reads TGTGCCAGCAGCTACGAGCGACCTACTTTCTCTGGGGCCAACGTCCTGACTTTC.